This is a list of T cell receptor beta chains from one sample in a study of shared clonotypes between healthy human individuals. Libraries were prepared by immunoSEQ multiplex PCR; TCRdb keeps only in-frame clonotypes and omits some of them. This sample yields 2.3 million or so clones, of which 90% to 95% are seen a single time; under 0.45% belongs to the top ten. The specimen sequenced was naive CD4+ T cells from PBMCs. These receptors were obtained from a man in his late teens or twenties in good health. Some clones in this sample may be carry-over from other donors' samples. Both conserved end residues are part of each CDR3. Fields, in order: D gene, J gene, clone size, V gene, CDR3 protein, CDR3 DNA. The D gene is left open where the match is weak. Rows give clone size only sometimes, using once, few, many, or a class for an expanded clone.

d_call: TRBD2; j_call: TRBJ2-5; clone_size: -; v_call: TRBV11-2; cdr3_aa: CASSSVAGLAGETQYF; cdr3_nt: TGTGCCAGCAGCTCGGTAGCGGGCTTGGCGGGGGAGACCCAGTACTTC
d_call: -; j_call: TRBJ1-5; clone_size: -; v_call: TRBV5-8; cdr3_aa: CASSLPSYQPQHF; cdr3_nt: TGTGCCAGCAGCTTGCCCAGTTATCAGCCCCAGCATTTT
d_call: -; j_call: TRBJ2-7; clone_size: -; v_call: TRBV28; cdr3_aa: CASSPTPGPFYEQYF; cdr3_nt: TGTGCCAGCAGTCCCACCCCGGGGCCATTCTACGAGCAGTACTTC
d_call: -; j_call: TRBJ2-3; clone_size: -; v_call: TRBV6-6; cdr3_aa: CASSYVGTDTQYF; cdr3_nt: TGTGCCAGCAGTTATGTAGGCACAGATACGCAGTATTTT
d_call: -; j_call: TRBJ1-2; clone_size: -; v_call: TRBV10-3; cdr3_aa: CAISESGRAEGYTF; cdr3_nt: TGTGCCATCAGTGAGTCGGGCAGAGCTGAAGGCTACACCTTC
d_call: -; j_call: TRBJ2-7; clone_size: -; v_call: TRBV5-1; cdr3_aa: CASSLSGLYEQYF; cdr3_nt: TGCGCCAGCAGCTTGTCGGGGTTGTACGAGCAGTACTTC
d_call: -; j_call: TRBJ2-3; clone_size: -; v_call: TRBV18; cdr3_aa: CASSPNPGNTDTQYF; cdr3_nt: TGTGCCAGCTCACCAAATCCAGGGAACACAGATACGCAGTATTTT
d_call: TRBD2; j_call: TRBJ2-5; clone_size: -; v_call: TRBV14; cdr3_aa: CASSQGGGRARDQYF; cdr3_nt: TGTGCCAGCAGCCAAGGGGGCGGGAGGGCCCGAGACCAGTACTTC
d_call: TRBD1; j_call: TRBJ2-5; clone_size: -; v_call: TRBV29-1; cdr3_aa: CSVGTGVGETQYF; cdr3_nt: TGCAGCGTTGGGACAGGGGTCGGAGAGACCCAGTACTTC
d_call: TRBD2; j_call: TRBJ2-3; clone_size: -; v_call: TRBV4-2; cdr3_aa: CASSQGRLASGSRDTQYF; cdr3_nt: TGTGCCAGCAGCCAAGGTCGTTTGGCTAGCGGGAGCAGAGATACGCAGTATTTT
d_call: TRBD2; j_call: TRBJ2-1; clone_size: once; v_call: TRBV2; cdr3_aa: CASRRLAEFYNEQFF; cdr3_nt: TGTGCCAGCAGGCGACTAGCGGAATTCTACAATGAGCAGTTCTTC
d_call: -; j_call: TRBJ2-3; clone_size: -; v_call: TRBV5-8; cdr3_aa: CASSLDLGTQYF; cdr3_nt: TGTGCCAGCAGCTTGGATCTGGGTACGCAGTATTTT
d_call: -; j_call: TRBJ1-2; clone_size: -; v_call: TRBV28; cdr3_aa: CASSPQRIYGYTF; cdr3_nt: TGTGCCAGCAGCCCTCAGAGAATCTATGGCTACACCTTC
d_call: -; j_call: TRBJ2-7; clone_size: once; v_call: TRBV28; cdr3_aa: CASSFDYEQYF; cdr3_nt: TGTGCCAGCAGTTTTGACTACGAGCAGTACTTC
d_call: -; j_call: TRBJ1-3; clone_size: -; v_call: TRBV28; cdr3_aa: CASSGGFTGPSGNTIYF; cdr3_nt: TGTGCCAGCAGTGGGGGCTTTACAGGGCCCTCTGGAAACACCATATATTTT
d_call: TRBD1; j_call: TRBJ1-2; clone_size: -; v_call: TRBV28; cdr3_aa: CASSFPSRGTDYGYTF; cdr3_nt: TGTGCCAGCAGTTTTCCATCCAGGGGGACAGACTATGGCTACACCTTC
d_call: -; j_call: TRBJ1-1; clone_size: -; v_call: TRBV30; cdr3_aa: CAWSPGGRRPPFNTEAFF; cdr3_nt: TGTGCCTGGAGCCCTGGAGGCAGGAGACCCCCTTTCAACACTGAAGCTTTCTTT
d_call: TRBD1; j_call: TRBJ1-2; clone_size: -; v_call: TRBV18; cdr3_aa: CASSPRGQNYGYTF; cdr3_nt: TGTGCCAGCTCACCAAGGGGACAGAACTATGGCTACACCTTC
d_call: -; j_call: TRBJ1-5; clone_size: few; v_call: TRBV6-6; cdr3_aa: CASKGNQPQHF; cdr3_nt: TGTGCCAGCAAAGGGAATCAGCCCCAGCATTTT
d_call: -; j_call: TRBJ2-7; clone_size: -; v_call: TRBV2; cdr3_aa: CASSFLRSSYEQYF; cdr3_nt: TGTGCCAGCAGTTTTTTAAGGAGCTCCTACGAGCAGTACTTC
d_call: -; j_call: TRBJ2-6; clone_size: -; v_call: TRBV5-1; cdr3_aa: CASSSGGTSRGGANVLTF; cdr3_nt: TGCGCCAGCAGCTCCGGCGGGACATCCAGGGGTGGGGCCAACGTCCTGACTTTC
d_call: -; j_call: TRBJ1-2; clone_size: -; v_call: TRBV28; cdr3_aa: CASSFPDGNYGYTF; cdr3_nt: TGTGCCAGCAGTTTCCCCGACGGTAACTATGGCTACACCTTC
d_call: -; j_call: TRBJ2-3; clone_size: once; v_call: TRBV10-3; cdr3_aa: CAISETGSGTQYF; cdr3_nt: TGTGCCATCAGTGAGACAGGGAGTGGTACGCAGTATTTT
d_call: TRBD1; j_call: TRBJ2-7; clone_size: -; v_call: TRBV10-3; cdr3_aa: CAISDVTGGRYEQYF; cdr3_nt: TGTGCCATCAGTGATGTGACAGGGGGCCGGTACGAGCAGTACTTC
d_call: -; j_call: TRBJ1-3; clone_size: -; v_call: TRBV7-9; cdr3_aa: CASSPDPVPGNTIYF; cdr3_nt: TGTGCCAGCAGCCCAGACCCCGTTCCTGGAAACACCATATATTTT
d_call: TRBD1; j_call: TRBJ1-2; clone_size: -; v_call: TRBV27; cdr3_aa: CASSFSGGGGYTF; cdr3_nt: TGTGCCAGCAGTTTCTCAGGGGGCGGAGGCTACACCTTC
d_call: TRBD1; j_call: TRBJ1-1; clone_size: -; v_call: TRBV5-1; cdr3_aa: CASSPPGTGGVNTEAFF; cdr3_nt: TGCGCCAGCAGCCCGCCTGGGACAGGGGGGGTGAACACTGAAGCTTTCTTT
d_call: -; j_call: TRBJ1-1; clone_size: once; v_call: TRBV5-1; cdr3_aa: CASSVPTGTNTEAFF; cdr3_nt: TGCGCCAGCAGCGTGCCTACAGGGACGAACACTGAAGCTTTCTTT
d_call: -; j_call: TRBJ2-7; clone_size: once; v_call: TRBV4-2; cdr3_aa: CASSREEGGSDEQYF; cdr3_nt: TGTGCCAGCAGCCGGGAGGAGGGAGGTTCGGACGAGCAGTACTTC
d_call: TRBD1; j_call: TRBJ2-1; clone_size: -; v_call: TRBV4-1; cdr3_aa: CASSHPGTGGNEQFF; cdr3_nt: TGCGCCAGCAGCCACCCCGGGACAGGGGGCAATGAGCAGTTCTTC
d_call: -; j_call: TRBJ1-5; clone_size: -; v_call: TRBV15; cdr3_aa: CATSKGNNQPQHF; cdr3_nt: TGTGCCACCAGCAAGGGTAACAATCAGCCCCAGCATTTT
d_call: TRBD1; j_call: TRBJ1-2; clone_size: -; v_call: TRBV7-2; cdr3_aa: CASSLEGTGVGYTF; cdr3_nt: TGTGCCAGCAGCTTAGAAGGGACAGGGGTCGGCTACACCTTC
d_call: -; j_call: TRBJ2-7; clone_size: -; v_call: TRBV18; cdr3_aa: CASSSDTGLTYEQYF; cdr3_nt: TGTGCCAGCTCATCAGATACGGGTCTCACCTACGAGCAGTACTTC
d_call: -; j_call: TRBJ2-3; clone_size: -; v_call: TRBV7-2; cdr3_aa: CASSLGVGTDTQYF; cdr3_nt: TGTGCCAGCAGCTTGGGGGTTGGCACAGATACGCAGTATTTT
d_call: -; j_call: TRBJ2-7; clone_size: -; v_call: TRBV27; cdr3_aa: CASTRGVYEQYF; cdr3_nt: TGTGCCAGCACGAGAGGGGTCTACGAGCAGTACTTC
d_call: -; j_call: TRBJ1-1; clone_size: few; v_call: TRBV15; cdr3_aa: CATSSPPGGVRTEAFF; cdr3_nt: TGTGCCACCAGCTCTCCACCGGGAGGGGTGAGGACTGAAGCTTTCTTT
d_call: -; j_call: TRBJ2-7; clone_size: -; v_call: TRBV11-2; cdr3_aa: CASSLVWEDSYEQYF; cdr3_nt: TGTGCCAGCAGCTTAGTATGGGAAGACAGCTACGAGCAGTACTTC
d_call: -; j_call: TRBJ2-5; clone_size: -; v_call: TRBV9; cdr3_aa: CASSVGGRSQETQYF; cdr3_nt: TGTGCCAGCAGCGTAGGAGGACGGTCCCAAGAGACCCAGTACTTC
d_call: TRBD1; j_call: TRBJ1-1; clone_size: -; v_call: TRBV19; cdr3_aa: CAVSGTGGWTEAFF; cdr3_nt: TGTGCAGTGTCCGGGACAGGGGGTTGGACTGAAGCTTTCTTT
d_call: TRBD2; j_call: TRBJ2-5; clone_size: -; v_call: TRBV4-2; cdr3_aa: CASSQDLAGGRGTQYF; cdr3_nt: TGTGCCAGCAGCCAAGATCTAGCGGGGGGCCGGGGGACCCAGTACTTC
d_call: -; j_call: TRBJ2-7; clone_size: once; v_call: TRBV6-6; cdr3_aa: CASSYDGSSYEQYF; cdr3_nt: TGTGCCAGCAGTTACGACGGCAGCTCCTACGAGCAGTACTTC
d_call: -; j_call: TRBJ1-2; clone_size: -; v_call: TRBV28; cdr3_aa: CASAPLLLGSGWSYTF; cdr3_nt: TGTGCCAGCGCACCCCTTCTCCTAGGATCTGGGTGGAGCTACACCTTC
d_call: TRBD1; j_call: TRBJ1-1; clone_size: -; v_call: TRBV5-1; cdr3_aa: CASSSQGGTEAFF; cdr3_nt: TGCGCCAGCAGCTCGCAGGGGGGCACTGAAGCTTTCTTT
d_call: -; j_call: TRBJ1-5; clone_size: -; v_call: TRBV15; cdr3_aa: CATSTFQNQPQHF; cdr3_nt: TGTGCCACCAGCACATTTCAGAATCAGCCCCAGCATTTT
d_call: -; j_call: TRBJ2-5; clone_size: -; v_call: TRBV5-6; cdr3_aa: CASSFYSGAQETQYF; cdr3_nt: TGTGCCAGCAGCTTCTATTCGGGGGCACAAGAGACCCAGTACTTC
d_call: -; j_call: TRBJ2-3; clone_size: -; v_call: TRBV19; cdr3_aa: CASSPTIRSTTDTQYF; cdr3_nt: TGTGCCAGTAGTCCGACGATCCGCTCAACCACAGATACGCAGTATTTT